This entry features one T cell receptor beta chain sequence. This sample is part of a study of blood T cell repertoires in COVID-19. Overall study context: Donors in the United States, Italy and Spain gave samples during acute or convalescent COVID-19.

Only in-frame clones appear in the TCRdb table, and some are missing; sequencing was by immunoSEQ multiplex PCR. The top ten clones hold roughly 5.6% of a sample with 150,000 to 200,000 clones, around 75% of them seen once. This CDR3 has 12 residues. The germline V gene encodes CDR1 MNHEY and CDR2 SVGAGI. V was shortened by 6 bases and J by 7 bases, with 12 bases between the two germline ends. The source is a woman between 35 and 50 years old with COVID-19, enrolled during active disease. Sequencing used peripheral blood. The genes are TRBV6-5 and TRBJ1-1, with D hard to call. The CDR3 protein is CASRRMGVEAFF. As DNA, the CDR3 is TGTGCCAGCAGGCGCATGGGAGTTGAAGCTTTCTTT.